Included here is one T cell receptor (beta chain) sequence, with context. Its antigen is unknown. These data are taken from a study of blood T cells in healthy people across ages. Turning to the study itself: Template switching captured about one barcoded beta molecule per two T cells. Regarding the study as a whole: PBMCs went unsorted, and a conclusive naive versus antigen-experienced comparison was therefore prevented.

Trimming stripped 5 bases from V and 0 bases from J, with 8 bases between. Germline V gene lookup returns CDR1 DFQATT and CDR2 SNEGSKA (reference sequence). The CDR3 covers 13 residues. A second PCR, run for roughly 7 to 11 cycles, used a sample-barcoded 5' primer plus a J-beta primer mix. MiXCR was run by TCRdb on the 5' RACE reads, yielding one entry per CDR3 protein. The sample contains just under 900,000 distinct CDR3 sequences, under 30% of which appear only once. V usage is TRBV20-1 and J usage is TRBJ1-3; D call uncertain. Source material: blood. The origin of this receptor is a woman older than 75 in good health. The DNA for the CDR3 is TGCAGTGCTTTCGAGTACTCTGGAAACACCATATATTTT. This codes for CSAFEYSGNTIYF.